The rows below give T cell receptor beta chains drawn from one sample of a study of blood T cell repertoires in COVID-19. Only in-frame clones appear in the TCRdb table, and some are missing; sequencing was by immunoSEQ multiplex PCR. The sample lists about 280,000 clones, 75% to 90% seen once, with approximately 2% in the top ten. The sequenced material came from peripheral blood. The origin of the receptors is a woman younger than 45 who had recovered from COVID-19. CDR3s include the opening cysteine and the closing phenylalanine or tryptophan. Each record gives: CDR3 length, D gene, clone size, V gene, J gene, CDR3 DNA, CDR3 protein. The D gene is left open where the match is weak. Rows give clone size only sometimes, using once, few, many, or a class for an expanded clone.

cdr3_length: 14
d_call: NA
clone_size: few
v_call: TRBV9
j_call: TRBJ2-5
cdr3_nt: TGTGCCAGCAGCGTAGGTACTAGCCGGGAGACCCAGTACTTC
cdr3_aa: CASSVGTSRETQYF

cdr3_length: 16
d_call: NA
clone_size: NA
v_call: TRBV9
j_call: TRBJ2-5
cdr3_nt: TGTGCCAGCAGCGTAGATGACACAGGGTTTGGAGAGACCCAGTACTTC
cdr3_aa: CASSVDDTGFGETQYF

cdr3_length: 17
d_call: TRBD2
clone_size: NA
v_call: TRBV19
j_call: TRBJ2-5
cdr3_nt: TGTGCCAGTAGTATATTTGGACTAGCGGGGGGACAAGAGACCCAGTACTTC
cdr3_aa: CASSIFGLAGGQETQYF

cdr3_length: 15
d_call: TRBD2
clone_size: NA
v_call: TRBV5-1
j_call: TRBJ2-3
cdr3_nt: TGCGCCAGCAGGAGGGGAGCGGGGGACACAGATACGCAGTATTTT
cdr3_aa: CASRRGAGDTDTQYF

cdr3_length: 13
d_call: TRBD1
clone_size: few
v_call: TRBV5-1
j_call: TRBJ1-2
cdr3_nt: TGCGCCAGCAGCTCCGGACAGGGGTATGGCTACACCTTC
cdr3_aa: CASSSGQGYGYTF

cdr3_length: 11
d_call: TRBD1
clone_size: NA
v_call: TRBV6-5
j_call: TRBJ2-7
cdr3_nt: TGTGCCAGCCAACAGGGGTACGAGCAGTACTTC
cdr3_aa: CASQQGYEQYF

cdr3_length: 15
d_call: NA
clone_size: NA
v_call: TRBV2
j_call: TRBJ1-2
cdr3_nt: TGTGCCAGCAGTTATATACTCGCGGACTTAGGAGGCTACACCTTC
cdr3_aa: CASSYILADLGGYTF

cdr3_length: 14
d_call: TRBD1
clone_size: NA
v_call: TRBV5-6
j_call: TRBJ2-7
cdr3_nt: TGTGCCAGCAGCTTTCGACAGGGGGCCCGCGAGCAGTACTTC
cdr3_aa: CASSFRQGAREQYF

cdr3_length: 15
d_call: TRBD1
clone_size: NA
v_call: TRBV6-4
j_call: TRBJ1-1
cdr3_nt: TGTGCCAGCAGCCCTATCCCCAGACAGGGGGCAAGAGCTTTCTTT
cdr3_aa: CASSPIPRQGARAFF

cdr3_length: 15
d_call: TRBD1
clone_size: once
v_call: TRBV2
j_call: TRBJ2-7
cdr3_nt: TGTGCCAGCAGTGAGAGAGGGACAGGGGTTTACGAGCAGTACTTC
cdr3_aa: CASSERGTGVYEQYF

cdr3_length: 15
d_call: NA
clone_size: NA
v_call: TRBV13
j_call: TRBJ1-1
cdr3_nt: TGTGCCAGCAGCTACCGTCCCAGACTCAACACTGAAGCTTTCTTT
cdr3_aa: CASSYRPRLNTEAFF

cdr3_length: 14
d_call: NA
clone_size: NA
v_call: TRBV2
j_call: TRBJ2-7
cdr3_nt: TGTGCCAGCAGCCCGAACAGGGAGATCTACGAGCAGTACTTC
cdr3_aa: CASSPNREIYEQYF

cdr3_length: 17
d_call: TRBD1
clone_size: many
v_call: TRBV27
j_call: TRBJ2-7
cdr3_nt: TGTGCCAGCAGTTTATCCTTATACCGGGACAGAGCCTACGAGCAGTACTTC
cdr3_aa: CASSLSLYRDRAYEQYF

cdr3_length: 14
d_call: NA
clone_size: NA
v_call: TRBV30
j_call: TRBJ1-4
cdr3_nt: TGTGCCTGGTCCGCCACAGGGACGGGTGAAAAACTGTTTTTT
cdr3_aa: CAWSATGTGEKLFF

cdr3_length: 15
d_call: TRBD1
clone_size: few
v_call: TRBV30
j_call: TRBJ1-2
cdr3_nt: TGTGCCTGGACCGACGGCAGGGGGACGCTAGACGGCTACACCTTC
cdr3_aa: CAWTDGRGTLDGYTF

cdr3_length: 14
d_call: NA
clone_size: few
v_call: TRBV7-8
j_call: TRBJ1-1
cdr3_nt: TGTGCCAGCAGCTCCGTAGGGGGAAGGACTGAAGCTTTCTTT
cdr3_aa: CASSSVGGRTEAFF

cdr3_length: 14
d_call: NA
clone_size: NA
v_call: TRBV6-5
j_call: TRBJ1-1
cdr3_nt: TGTGCCAGCAGTTACTCGAACAGGGCCACTGAAGCTTTCTTT
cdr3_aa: CASSYSNRATEAFF

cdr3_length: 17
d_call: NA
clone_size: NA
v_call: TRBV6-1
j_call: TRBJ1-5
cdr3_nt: TGTGCCAGCAGTGAAGCGCGGGGAGGGTTTGGCAATCAGCCCCAGCATTTT
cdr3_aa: CASSEARGGFGNQPQHF

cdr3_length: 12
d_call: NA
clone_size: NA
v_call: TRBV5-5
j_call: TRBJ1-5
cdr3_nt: TGTGCCAGCAGCTTGGGGTCCGGGCCCCAGCATTTT
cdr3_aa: CASSLGSGPQHF

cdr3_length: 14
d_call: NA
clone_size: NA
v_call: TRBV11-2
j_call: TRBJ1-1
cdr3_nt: TGTGCCAGCAGCTTAACGGGGTGGCGGCCTGAAGCTTTCTTT
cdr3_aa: CASSLTGWRPEAFF

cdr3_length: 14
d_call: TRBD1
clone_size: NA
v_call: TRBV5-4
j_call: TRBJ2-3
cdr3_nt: TGTGCCAGCAGCTCCTCCCAGGGGGCAGATACGCAGTATTTT
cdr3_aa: CASSSSQGADTQYF

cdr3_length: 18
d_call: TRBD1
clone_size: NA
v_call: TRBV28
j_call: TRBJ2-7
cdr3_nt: TGTGCCAGCAGGCTCCCGGGACAGTATCATTTTAGCTCCTACGAGCAGTACTTC
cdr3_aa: CASRLPGQYHFSSYEQYF

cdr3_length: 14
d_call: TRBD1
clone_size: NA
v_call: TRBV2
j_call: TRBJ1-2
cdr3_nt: TGTGCCAGCAGACCGGGACAGGGTCCATATGGCTACACCTTC
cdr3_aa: CASRPGQGPYGYTF

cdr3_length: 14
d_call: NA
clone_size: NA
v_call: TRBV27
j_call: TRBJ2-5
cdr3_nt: TGTGCCAGCAGGGGGCTCGGTTGGAGAGAGACCCAGTACTTC
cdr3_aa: CASRGLGWRETQYF

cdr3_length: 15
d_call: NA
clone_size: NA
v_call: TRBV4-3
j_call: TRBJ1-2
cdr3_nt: TGCGCCAGCAGCCAAAATCATCAGGGAAACTATGGCTACACCTTC
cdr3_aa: CASSQNHQGNYGYTF

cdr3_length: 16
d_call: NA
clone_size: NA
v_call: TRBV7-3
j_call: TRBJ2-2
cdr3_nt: TGTGCCAGCAGCCCCCGACAGGCCCTCGGCACCGGGGAGCTGTTTTTT
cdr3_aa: CASSPRQALGTGELFF

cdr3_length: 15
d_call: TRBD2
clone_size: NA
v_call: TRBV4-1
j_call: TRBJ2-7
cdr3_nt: TGCGCCAGCAGCCAAGGCCTCTGGGGGGGCTACGAGCAGTACTTC
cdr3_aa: CASSQGLWGGYEQYF

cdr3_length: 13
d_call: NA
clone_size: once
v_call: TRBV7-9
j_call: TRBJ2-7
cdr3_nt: TGTGCCAGCAGTCGTCAGGGTGGCGACGAGCAGTACTTC
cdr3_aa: CASSRQGGDEQYF

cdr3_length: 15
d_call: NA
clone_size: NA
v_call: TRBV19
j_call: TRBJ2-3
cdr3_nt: TGTGCCAGTAGTATAGGCGGCGGAGGAGGGGATACGCAGTATTTT
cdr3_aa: CASSIGGGGGDTQYF

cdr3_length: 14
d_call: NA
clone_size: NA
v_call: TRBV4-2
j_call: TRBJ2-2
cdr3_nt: TGTGCCAGCAGCTGGTTGGAGGCGACCGGGGAGCTGTTTTTT
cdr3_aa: CASSWLEATGELFF

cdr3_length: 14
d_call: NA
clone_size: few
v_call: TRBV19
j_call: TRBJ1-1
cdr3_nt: TGTGCCAGTAGTCCCCAGGGGCGGGACACTGAAGCTTTCTTT
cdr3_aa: CASSPQGRDTEAFF

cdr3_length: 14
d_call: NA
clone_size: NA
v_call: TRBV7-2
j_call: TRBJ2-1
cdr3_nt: TGTGCCAGCCGTGGGCAGGGGTACTACAATGAGCAGTTCTTC
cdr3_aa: CASRGQGYYNEQFF

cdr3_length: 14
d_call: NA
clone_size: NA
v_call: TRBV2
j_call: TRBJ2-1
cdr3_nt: TGTGCCAGCAGGAGCGGGCCTACCTACAATGAGCAGTTCTTC
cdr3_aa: CASRSGPTYNEQFF

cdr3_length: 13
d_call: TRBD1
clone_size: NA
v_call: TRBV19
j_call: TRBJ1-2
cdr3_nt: TGTGCCAGTAGTCGGGGGACAGAGTATGGCTACACCTTC
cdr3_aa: CASSRGTEYGYTF

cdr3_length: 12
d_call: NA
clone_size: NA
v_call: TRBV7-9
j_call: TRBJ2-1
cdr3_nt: TGTGCCAGCAGCTTTACTAACGGCGAGCAGTTCTTC
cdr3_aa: CASSFTNGEQFF

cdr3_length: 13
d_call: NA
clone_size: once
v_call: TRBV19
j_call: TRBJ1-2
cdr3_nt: TGTGCCAGTAACGAAGACGGGATCTATGGCTACACCTTC
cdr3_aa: CASNEDGIYGYTF

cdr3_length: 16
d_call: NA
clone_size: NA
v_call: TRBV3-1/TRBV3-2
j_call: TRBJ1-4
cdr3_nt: TGTGCCAGCAGCCAAGCGCCCCAGGACAGTAATGAAAAACTGTTTTTT
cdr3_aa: CASSQAPQDSNEKLFF

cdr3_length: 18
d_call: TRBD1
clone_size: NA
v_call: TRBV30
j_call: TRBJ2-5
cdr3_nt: TGTGCCTGGAGTTCCCTGAATCTCGGACAGGGTGAAGGGGAGACCCAGTACTTC
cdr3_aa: CAWSSLNLGQGEGETQYF

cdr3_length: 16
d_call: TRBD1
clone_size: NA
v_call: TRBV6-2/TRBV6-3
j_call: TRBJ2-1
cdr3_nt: TGTGCCAGCAGCCAAACCGGGACAGGGGGGTGGTATGAGCAGTTCTTC
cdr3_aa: CASSQTGTGGWYEQFF

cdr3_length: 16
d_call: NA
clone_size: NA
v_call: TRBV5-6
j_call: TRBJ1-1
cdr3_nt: TGTGCCAGCAGCTTGGCCTTAGGACTGAAGAGCACTGAAGCTTTCTTT
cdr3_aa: CASSLALGLKSTEAFF

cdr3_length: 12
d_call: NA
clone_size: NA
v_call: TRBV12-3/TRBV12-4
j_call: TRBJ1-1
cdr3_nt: TGTGCCAGCAGTCCAGGAAACACTGAAGCTTTCTTT
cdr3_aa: CASSPGNTEAFF

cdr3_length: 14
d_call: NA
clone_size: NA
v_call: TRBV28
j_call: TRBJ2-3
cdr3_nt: TGTGCCAGCAGTTTGGTAAGGGGATCAGATACGCAGTATTTT
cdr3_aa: CASSLVRGSDTQYF

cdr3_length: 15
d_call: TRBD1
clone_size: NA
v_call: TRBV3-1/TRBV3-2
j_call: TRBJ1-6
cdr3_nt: TGTGCCAGCAGCCAAGCCGGGACAGGGGACTCACCCCTCCACTTT
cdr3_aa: CASSQAGTGDSPLHF

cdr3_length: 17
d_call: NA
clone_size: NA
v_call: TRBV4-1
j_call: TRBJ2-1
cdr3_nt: TGCGCCAGCAGCCAAAGCCGGATGGGGGCTCGCACGGATGAGCAGTTCTTC
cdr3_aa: CASSQSRMGARTDEQFF

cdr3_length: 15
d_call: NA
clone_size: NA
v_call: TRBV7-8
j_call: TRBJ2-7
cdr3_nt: TGTGCCAGCAGCTTGGGCCCAACAGGGACCTACGAGCAGTACTTC
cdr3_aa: CASSLGPTGTYEQYF

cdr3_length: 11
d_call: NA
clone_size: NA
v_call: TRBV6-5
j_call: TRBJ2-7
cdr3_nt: TGTGCCAGCAGTCTAGCGAACGAGCAGTACTTC
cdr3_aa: CASSLANEQYF

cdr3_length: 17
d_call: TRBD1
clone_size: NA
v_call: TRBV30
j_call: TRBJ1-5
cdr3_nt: TGTGCCTGGAGTGTACGGCCCCCCAGGGGGTTTTATCAGCCCCAGCATTTT
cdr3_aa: CAWSVRPPRGFYQPQHF

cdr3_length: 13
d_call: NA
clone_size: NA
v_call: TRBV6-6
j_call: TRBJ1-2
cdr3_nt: TGTGCCAGCAGTTCGCCGACGACTGGGGGCTACACCTTC
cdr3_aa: CASSSPTTGGYTF

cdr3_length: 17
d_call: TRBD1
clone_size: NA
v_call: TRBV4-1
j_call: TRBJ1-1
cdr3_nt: TGCGCCAGCAGCCAAGTCACTACGGGGACAGGGATCGCTGAAGCTTTCTTT
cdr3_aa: CASSQVTTGTGIAEAFF

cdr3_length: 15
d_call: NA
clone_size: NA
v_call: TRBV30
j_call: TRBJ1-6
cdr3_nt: TGTGCCTGGAGTGTACCGGGGGGGAGAAATTCACCCCTCCACTTT
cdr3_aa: CAWSVPGGRNSPLHF

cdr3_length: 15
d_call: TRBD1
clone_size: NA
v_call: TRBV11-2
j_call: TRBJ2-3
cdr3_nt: TGTGCCAGCAGCTCCGGGACAGGGGGCACAGATACGCAGTATTTT
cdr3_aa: CASSSGTGGTDTQYF

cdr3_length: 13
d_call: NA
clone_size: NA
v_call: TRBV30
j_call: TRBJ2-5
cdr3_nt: TGTGCCTGGAGTGTCCTCGACAGGGAGACCCAGTACTTC
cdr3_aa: CAWSVLDRETQYF

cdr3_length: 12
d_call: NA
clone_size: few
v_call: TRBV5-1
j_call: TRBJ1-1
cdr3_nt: TGCGCCAGCAAACCGGGGGGAACTGAAGCTTTCTTT
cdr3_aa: CASKPGGTEAFF